These 20 T cell receptor beta chains were sequenced from one sample in a study of CDR3 diversity in severe acne. TCRdb fed the PCR reads into MiXCR, producing one record per CDR3 protein. Of some 84,000 distinct CDR3 sequences listed, approximately 52% are singletons. Sequencing used blood. The receptors originated from a male donor in good health, serving as a control.

V and J are TRBV4-2 and TRBJ2-3; 7 bases line up with TRBD1. This CDR3 has 15 residues. The germline V gene has CDR1 LGHNA and CDR2 YNFKEQ. The junction had 1 base not matched to a gene; V was cut back by 0 bases and J by 1 base. Here the CDR3 DNA reads TGTGCCAGCAGCCAAGATCAGGGGGGCACAGATACGCAGTATTTT. Residues: CASSQDQGGTDTQYF.

The V call is TRBV2, the J call TRBJ2-7, with 8 positions matching TRBD1. The ends lost 7 bases at V and 6 bases at J; junction bases unmatched: 11. Germline V CDR1 and CDR2: SNHLY, FYNNEI. The CDR3 runs to 14 residues. The CDR3 nucleotides are TGTGCCAGCAACCTAGACAGGGGACGGCCCGAGCAGTACTTC. This encodes CASNLDRGRPEQYF. The whole variable domain, filled in from reference TRBV2 and TRBJ2-7, reads EPEVTQTPSHQVTQMGQEVILRCVPISNHLYFYWYRQILGQKVEFLVSFYNNEISEKSEIFDDQFSVERPDGSNFTLKIRSTKLEDSAMYFCASNLDRGRPEQYFGPGTRLTVT.

This clonotype was recorded at least ten times. A single base separates this from a much larger clone, so it may be a read error. The chain is built from TRBV3-1 and TRBJ1-4, with D perhaps matching TRBD1 (6 bases). V lost 3 bases, J lost 8 bases, and 19 bases lay in between. Germline V gives CDR1 LGHDT, CDR2 YNNKEL (reference sequence). The CDR3 runs 16 residues. For the CDR3, the DNA is TGTGCCAGCAGCCATCAGGGGTGGTATTCGGGGGAAAAACTGTTTTTT. Its protein is CASSHQGWYSGEKLFF.

This chain connects TRBV2 to TRBJ2-7; D may match TRBD1 or TRBD2 (5 bases each). Germline loops: CDR1 SNHLY, CDR2 FYNNEI. V was trimmed by 9 bases and J by 9 bases, leaving 15 bases between them. The CDR3 spans 11 residues. Here the CDR3 DNA reads TGTGCCAGGACCGAGGGACGCGGGCAGTACTTC. Amino acids: CARTEGRGQYF. The variable domain in full, with the rest retrieved from reference TRBV2 and TRBJ2-7, is EPEVTQTPSHQVTQMGQEVILRCVPISNHLYFYWYRQILGQKVEFLVSFYNNEISEKSEIFDDQFSVERPDGSNFTLKIRSTKLEDSAMYFCARTEGRGQYFGPGTRLTVT.

This sequence joins TRBV2 and TRBJ1-3; no clear D gene. V lost 4 bases and J 0 bases, leaving 10 bases between the germline ends. This CDR3 comprises 15 residues. Germline V gives CDR1 SNHLY, CDR2 FYNNEI. In DNA, the CDR3 is TGTGCCAGCAGTGTTCAGGCGCACTCTGGAAACACCATATATTTT. Translated, it gives CASSVQAHSGNTIYF.

V and J are TRBV20-1 and TRBJ2-3, with D perhaps TRBD2 (7 bases). The CDR3 consists of 15 residues. Trimming shortened V by 3 bases and J by 5 bases, and 18 bases separated the two germline ends. Looked up from germline, CDR1 is DFQATT and CDR2 is SNEGSKA (reference sequence). CDR3 sequence reads: CSASPGGPGVDTQYF. The CDR3 nucleotides read TGCAGTGCTAGCCCCGGGGGGCCGGGAGTAGATACGCAGTATTTT.

The chain is built from TRBV2 and TRBJ1-2; 9 nucleotides line up with TRBD1. This CDR3 spans 14 amino acids. CDR1 is SNHLY and CDR2 is FYNNEI in the germline V gene. V lost 8 bases and J lost 7; bases outside the gene matches: 11. The CDR3 sequence is CASGGFWDRAGYTF. The CDR3 DNA sequence: TGTGCCAGCGGGGGATTCTGGGACAGGGCTGGCTACACCTTC.

The chain carries TRBV7-9 and TRBJ2-7, with 8 bases aligning to TRBD2. V gave up 7 bases and J gave up 6 bases; unmatched junction bases: 11. Germline CDR1 SEHNR, CDR2 FQNEAQ (reference sequence). The CDR3 loop spans 14 amino acids. CDR3 nucleotide sequence: TGTGCCAGCATTCGGGGGGGCAGCGGCGCCGAGCAGTACTTC. It yields the protein CASIRGGSGAEQYF.

V and J are TRBV19 and TRBJ1-2; D is ambiguous. The CDR3 is 12 amino acids. The germline V gene has CDR1 LNHDA and CDR2 SQIVND (reference sequence). Trimming took off 8 bases at V and 4 bases at J, with 11 bases between the two ends. The CDR3 sequence is CASSLPPYGYTF. The CDR3 DNA reads TGTGCCAGTTCCCTTCCACCCTATGGCTACACCTTC.

The gene calls are TRBV15 and TRBJ1-2, with D maybe TRBD1 (6 bases). The CDR3 is 11 amino acids. Germline values: CDR1 LNHNV, CDR2 YYDKDF (reference sequence). Trimming shortened V by 5 bases and J by 10 bases, and 11 bases separated the two germline ends. CDR3 loop: CATSERTVYTF. The CDR3 region has the DNA TGTGCCACCAGCGAAAGGACAGTCTACACCTTC.

V is TRBV20-1 and J is TRBJ1-6; the D gene is possibly TRBD1 (6 bases). This CDR3 region has 14 residues. CDR1 is DFQATT and CDR2 is SNEGSKA in the germline V gene (reference sequence). V dropped 3 bases and J dropped 5 bases, with 11 bases sitting between them. CDR3 region: CSASSGDDNSPLHF. CDR3 coding DNA: TGCAGTGCTAGCTCAGGGGACGATAATTCACCCCTCCACTTT.

A note on this clonotype: No conserved phenylalanine or tryptophan is present at the end of the CDR3, so a read error is the likely explanation. The J gene is TRBJ2-2, the V gene TRBV7-3; 14 bases align to TRBD2. The CDR3 consists of 17 residues. V shed 3 bases, J shed 3 bases, and the junction held 3 bases outside the gene matches. CDR1 and CDR2 from the germline V gene are SGHTA and FQGTGA. CDR3 protein: CASSLGLAGEDTGELFL. In DNA form, the CDR3 reads TGTGCCAGCAGCTTGGGACTAGCGGGAGAGGACACCGGGGAGCTGTTTCTT.

Many counts were recorded for this clonotype. The V and J genes are TRBV7-9 and TRBJ1-2; 7 bases fit TRBD1. After removal of 0 bases from V and 2 bases from J, the junction contained 6 bases not matched to a gene. The CDR3 is made up of 16 amino acids. CDR1 is SEHNR, CDR2 FQNEAQ, per germline (reference sequence). DNA of the CDR3: TGTGCCAGCAGCTTAGCTACCGGGACAGTAAACTATGGCTACACCTTC. Amino acid sequence: CASSLATGTVNYGYTF.

This clonotype was seen only a few times. The gene calls are TRBV7-9 and TRBJ2-5; TRBD2 matches 9 bases. This CDR3 has 15 residues. Trimming cost V 5 bases and J 5 bases; bases outside gene matches: 9. The germline V gene encodes CDR1 SEHNR and CDR2 FQNEAQ (reference sequence). CDR3 coding DNA: TGTGCCAGCAGCCCCGGGACTAGCTGGGTGGAGACCCAGTACTTC. Residues: CASSPGTSWVETQYF.

This clonotype appeared a few times. This CDR3 is CASTGSTNEKLFF. The CDR3 DNA is TGTGCCAGCACGGGGTCAACTAATGAAAAACTGTTTTTT. The V and J genes are TRBV2 and TRBJ1-4; no reliable D call. The CDR3 covers 13 residues. CDR1 is SNHLY, CDR2 FYNNEI, per germline. Trimming stripped 7 bases from V and 0 bases from J, with 6 bases between. The full variable domain, in which reference TRBV2 and TRBJ1-4 provide the parts outside the CDR3, is EPEVTQTPSHQVTQMGQEVILRCVPISNHLYFYWYRQILGQKVEFLVSFYNNEISEKSEIFDDQFSVERPDGSNFTLKIRSTKLEDSAMYFCASTGSTNEKLFFGSGTQLSVL.

In its sample, this clonotype was seen once. This may stem from a read error, because a much larger clone lies one nucleotide away. The chain uses TRBV24-1 and TRBJ2-7; TRBD2 aligns across 7 bases. The CDR3 is made up of 12 amino acids. Germline assignment: CDR1 KGHDR and CDR2 SFDVKD. With 10 bases clipped from V and 3 bases from J, the junction kept 5 bases outside the gene matches. The DNA of the CDR3 is TGTGCCACACTAGCGAGACGCTACGAGCAGTACTTC. Protein product: CATLARRYEQYF.

By its share, this clonotype is medium-sized. CDR3 sequence: CASSESGGVGYEQYF. The CDR3 coding sequence is TGTGCCAGCAGCGAAAGTGGGGGAGTTGGGTACGAGCAGTACTTC. The chain has TRBV9 and TRBJ2-7; D might be TRBD1 or TRBD2, each matching 5 bases. Germline CDR1 SGDLS, CDR2 YYNGEE. This CDR3 spans 15 amino acids. V lost 3 bases and J 4 bases, leaving 17 bases between the germline ends.

A remark on this clonotype: As the CDR3 is not closed by the conserved phenylalanine or tryptophan, this likely results from a read error. V is TRBV18 and J is TRBJ1-1, with a tentative D call TRBD1 (5 bases). The CDR3 is 15 amino acids. V was cut by 7 bases and J by 3 bases, with 18 bases left in between. Per the germline V gene, CDR1 is KGHSH and CDR2 is LQKENI. CDR3 residues: CASCKSMRGDTEAFS. CDR3 nucleotides: TGTGCCAGCTGCAAGTCCATGAGGGGTGACACTGAAGCTTTCTCT.

In this sample, this clonotype turned up many times. The chain has TRBV5-6 and TRBJ2-7, with unresolved D. The length of the CDR3 is 12 residues. CDR1 SGHDT and CDR2 YYEEEE come from the germline V gene. Trimming pared 3 bases from V and 3 bases from J, leaving 7 bases between. Here the CDR3 reads CASSSDLYEQYF. In DNA, the CDR3 is TGTGCCAGCAGCTCCGACCTCTACGAGCAGTACTTC.

The chain uses TRBV6-1 and TRBJ2-5; a possible D gene is TRBD1 (6 bases). Trimming shortened V by 6 bases and J by 6 bases, and 14 bases separated the two germline ends. This CDR3 has 13 residues. The V gene's germline CDR1 is MNHNS and CDR2 SASEGT. This CDR3 reads CASSGQYEKTQYF. CDR3 coding DNA: TGTGCCAGCAGCGGACAGTACGAGAAGACCCAGTACTTC.